This T cell receptor (beta chain) appears in the sequencing data of a study of response to subunit inactivated influenza vaccine. Study conclusions and caveats: T cells newly recruited by each seasonal influenza vaccination are few, the authors suggested.

As to this clonotype: Its antigen is still unknown.

Germline values: CDR1 SEHNR, CDR2 FQNEAQ (reference sequence). The length of the CDR3 is 15 residues. After removal of 4 bases from V and 10 bases from J, the junction contained 10 bases not matched to a gene. TCRdb fed the RT-PCR reads into MiXCR, producing one record per CDR3 protein. The sample records 650,000 to 800,000 distinct CDR3 sequences, more than 11% being singletons. The material sequenced was PBMCs from blood, taken about 14 days before vaccination. The gene calls are TRBV7-9 and TRBJ2-1; 10 positions match TRBD2. The source of this sequence is a man aged 45 to 65 who received an inactivated influenza vaccine. The CDR3 loop is CASSSIAGGVKEQFF. For the CDR3, the DNA is TGTGCCAGCAGCTCGATAGCGGGGGGTGTGAAGGAGCAGTTCTTC.